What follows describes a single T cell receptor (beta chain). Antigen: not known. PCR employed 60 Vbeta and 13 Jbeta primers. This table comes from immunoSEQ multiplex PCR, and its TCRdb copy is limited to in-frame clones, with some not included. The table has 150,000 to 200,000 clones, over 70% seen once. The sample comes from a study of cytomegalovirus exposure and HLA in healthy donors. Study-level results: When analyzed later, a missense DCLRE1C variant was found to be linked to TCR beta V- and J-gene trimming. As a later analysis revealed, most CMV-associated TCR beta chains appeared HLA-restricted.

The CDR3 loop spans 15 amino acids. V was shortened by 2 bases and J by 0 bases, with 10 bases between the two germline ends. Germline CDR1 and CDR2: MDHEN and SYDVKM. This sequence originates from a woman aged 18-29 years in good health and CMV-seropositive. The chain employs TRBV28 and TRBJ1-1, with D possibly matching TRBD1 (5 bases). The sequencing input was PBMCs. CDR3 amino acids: CASSLGMTVNTEAFF. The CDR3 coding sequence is TGTGCCAGCAGTTTAGGTATGACAGTGAACACTGAAGCTTTCTTT.